The entry below gives a single TCR beta chain sequence along with its context. The data originate from a study of blood T cell repertoires in COVID-19. Overall study context: Donors in the United States, Italy and Spain gave samples during acute or convalescent COVID-19.

CDR1 MDHEN and CDR2 SYDVKM come from the germline V gene. After removal of 6 bases from V and 7 bases from J, the junction contained 9 bases not matched to a gene. The CDR3 extends over 14 amino acids. Method: immunoSEQ multiplex PCR; TCRdb's copy keeps in-frame clones and lacks some. The sample yields about 86,000 clones, roughly 78% seen once. The rearrangement joins TRBV28 to TRBJ2-1; 7 positions match TRBD2. The sample was peripheral blood. The receptor was derived from a woman aged 80 or older with acute or convalescent COVID-19. The CDR3 DNA reads TGTGCCAGCAGCCGGGACTCCGGGGGGAATGAGCAGTTCTTC. This encodes CASSRDSGGNEQFF.